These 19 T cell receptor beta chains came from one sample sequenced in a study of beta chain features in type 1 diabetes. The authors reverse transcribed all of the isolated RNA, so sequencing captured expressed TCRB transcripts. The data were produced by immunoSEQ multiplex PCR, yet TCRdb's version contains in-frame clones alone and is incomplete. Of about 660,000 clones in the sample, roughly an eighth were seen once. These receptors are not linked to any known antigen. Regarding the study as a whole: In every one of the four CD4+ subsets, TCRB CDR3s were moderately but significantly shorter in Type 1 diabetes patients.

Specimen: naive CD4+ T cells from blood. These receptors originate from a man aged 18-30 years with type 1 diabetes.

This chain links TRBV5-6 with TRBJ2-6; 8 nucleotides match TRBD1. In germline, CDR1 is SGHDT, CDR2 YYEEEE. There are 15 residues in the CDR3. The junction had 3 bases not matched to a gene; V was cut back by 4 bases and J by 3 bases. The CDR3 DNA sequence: TGTGCCAGCAGCCGCAGGGGGCATGGGGCCAACGTCCTGACTTTC. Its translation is CASSRRGHGANVLTF.

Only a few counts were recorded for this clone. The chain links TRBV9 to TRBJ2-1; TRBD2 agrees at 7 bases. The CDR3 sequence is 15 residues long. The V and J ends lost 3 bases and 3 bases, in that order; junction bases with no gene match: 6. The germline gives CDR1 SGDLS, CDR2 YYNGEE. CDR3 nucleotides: TGTGCCAGCAGCGCCCGAGGCGGGAGCTACAATGAGCAGTTCTTC. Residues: CASSARGGSYNEQFF.

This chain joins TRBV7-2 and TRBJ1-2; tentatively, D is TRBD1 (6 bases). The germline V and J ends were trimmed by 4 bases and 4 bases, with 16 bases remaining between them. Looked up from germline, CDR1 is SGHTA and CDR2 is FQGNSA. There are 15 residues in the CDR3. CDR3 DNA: TGTGCCAGCAGCTCCCACGCAGGGGCCTTCTATGGCTACACCTTC. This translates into CASSSHAGAFYGYTF.

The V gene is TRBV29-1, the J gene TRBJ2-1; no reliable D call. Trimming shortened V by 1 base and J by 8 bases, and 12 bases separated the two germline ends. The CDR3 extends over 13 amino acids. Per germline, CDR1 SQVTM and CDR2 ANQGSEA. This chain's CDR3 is CSVEGASSYEQFF. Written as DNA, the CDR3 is TGCAGCGTTGAAGGGGCTAGTTCGTATGAGCAGTTCTTC.

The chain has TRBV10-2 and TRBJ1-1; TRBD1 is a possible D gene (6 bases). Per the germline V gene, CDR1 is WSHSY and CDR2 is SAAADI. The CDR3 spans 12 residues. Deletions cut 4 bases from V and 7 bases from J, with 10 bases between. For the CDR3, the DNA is TGCGCCAGCAGTGTACAGGGCCTTGAAGCTTTCTTT. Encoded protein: CASSVQGLEAFF.

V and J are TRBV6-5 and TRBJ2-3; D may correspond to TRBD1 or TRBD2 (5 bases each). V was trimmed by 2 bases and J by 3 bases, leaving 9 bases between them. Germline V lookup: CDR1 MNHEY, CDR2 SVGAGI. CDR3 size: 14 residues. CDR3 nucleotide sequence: TGTGCCAGCAGTTACGTGGGGGAGACAGATACGCAGTATTTT. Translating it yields CASSYVGETDTQYF.

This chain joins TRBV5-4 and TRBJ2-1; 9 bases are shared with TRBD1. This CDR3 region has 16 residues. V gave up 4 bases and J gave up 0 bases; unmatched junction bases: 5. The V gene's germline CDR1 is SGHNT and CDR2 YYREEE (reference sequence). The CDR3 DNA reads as TGTGCCAGCAGCAAGGGACAGGGTGGCTCCTACAATGAGCAGTTCTTC. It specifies CASSKGQGGSYNEQFF.

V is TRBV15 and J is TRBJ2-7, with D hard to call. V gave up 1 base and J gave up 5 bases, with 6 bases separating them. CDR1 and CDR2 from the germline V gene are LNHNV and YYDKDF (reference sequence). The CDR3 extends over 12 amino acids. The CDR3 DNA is TGTGCCACCAGCAGAGGCGGCAACGAGCAGTACTTC. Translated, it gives CATSRGGNEQYF.

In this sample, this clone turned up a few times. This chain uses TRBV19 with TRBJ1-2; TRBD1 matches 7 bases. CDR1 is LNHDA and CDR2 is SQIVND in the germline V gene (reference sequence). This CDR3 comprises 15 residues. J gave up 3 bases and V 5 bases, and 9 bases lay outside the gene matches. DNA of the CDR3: TGTGCCAGTAGTGATTACCCAGGGGGACACTATGGCTACACCTTC. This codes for CASSDYPGGHYGYTF.

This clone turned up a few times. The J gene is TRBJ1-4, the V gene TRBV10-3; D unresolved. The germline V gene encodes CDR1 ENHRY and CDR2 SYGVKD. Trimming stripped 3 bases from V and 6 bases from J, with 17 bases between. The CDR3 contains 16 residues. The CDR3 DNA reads TGTGCCATCAGTGAACACTCAGCGTCAAATGATGAAAAACTGTTTTTT. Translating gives CAISEHSASNDEKLFF.

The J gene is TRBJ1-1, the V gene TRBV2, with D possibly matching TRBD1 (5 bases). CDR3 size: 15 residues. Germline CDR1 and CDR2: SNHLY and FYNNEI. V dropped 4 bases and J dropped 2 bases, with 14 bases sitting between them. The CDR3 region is CASSAETAANTEAFF. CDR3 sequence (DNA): TGTGCCAGCAGTGCTGAGACAGCGGCTAACACTGAAGCTTTCTTT.

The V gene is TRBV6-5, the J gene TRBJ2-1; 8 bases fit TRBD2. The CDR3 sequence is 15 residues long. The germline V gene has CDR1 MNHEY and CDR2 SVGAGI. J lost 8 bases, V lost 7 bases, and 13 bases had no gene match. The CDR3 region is CASKFGGTSIDEQFF. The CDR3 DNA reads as TGTGCCAGCAAATTTGGAGGGACTAGTATTGATGAGCAGTTCTTC.

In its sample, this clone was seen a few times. The CDR3 DNA reads TGCAGCAGGGGACAGTCCTATGGCTACACCTTC. Residues: CSRGQSYGYTF. This sequence joins TRBV20-1 and TRBJ1-2, with TRBD1 matching 7 bases. Germline CDR1 DFQATT, CDR2 SNEGSKA (reference sequence). This CDR3 comprises 11 residues.

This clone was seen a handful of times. Here the CDR3 DNA reads TGCAGCGTTTCTAGTAAGAGGGCCCCATCTAACTATGGCTACACCTTC. Its translation is CSVSSKRAPSNYGYTF. The gene calls are TRBV29-1 and TRBJ1-2; D remains unclear. This CDR3 has 16 residues. V lost 5 bases, J lost 0 bases, and 19 bases lay in between. CDR1 and CDR2 (germline): SQVTM, ANQGSEA.

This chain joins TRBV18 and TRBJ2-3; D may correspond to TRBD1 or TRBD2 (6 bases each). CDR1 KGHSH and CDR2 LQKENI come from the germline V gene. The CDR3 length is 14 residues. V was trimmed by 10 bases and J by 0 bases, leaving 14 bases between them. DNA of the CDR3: TGTGCCACCCCGCGGGACAAAAGCACAGATACGCAGTATTTT. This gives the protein CATPRDKSTDTQYF.

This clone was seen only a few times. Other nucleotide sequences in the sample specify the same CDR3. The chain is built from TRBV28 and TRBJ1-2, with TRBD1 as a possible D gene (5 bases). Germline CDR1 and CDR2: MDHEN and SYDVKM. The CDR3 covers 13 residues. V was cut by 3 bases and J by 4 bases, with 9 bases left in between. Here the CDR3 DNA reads TGTGCCAGCAGTTTGGGGGAAGGCTATGGCTACACCTTC. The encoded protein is CASSLGEGYGYTF.

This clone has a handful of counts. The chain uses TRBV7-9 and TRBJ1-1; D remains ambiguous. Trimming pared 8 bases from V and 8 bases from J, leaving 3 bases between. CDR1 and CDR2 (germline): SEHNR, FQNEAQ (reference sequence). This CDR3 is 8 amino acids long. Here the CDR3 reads CASPEAFF. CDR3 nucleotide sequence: TGTGCCAGCCCAGAAGCTTTCTTT.

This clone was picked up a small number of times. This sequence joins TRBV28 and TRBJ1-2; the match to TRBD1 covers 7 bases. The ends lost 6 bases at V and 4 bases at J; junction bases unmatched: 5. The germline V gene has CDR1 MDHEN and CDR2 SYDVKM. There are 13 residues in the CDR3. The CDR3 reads CASRPGQAYGYTF. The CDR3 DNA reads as TGTGCCAGCAGGCCAGGACAGGCCTATGGCTACACCTTC.

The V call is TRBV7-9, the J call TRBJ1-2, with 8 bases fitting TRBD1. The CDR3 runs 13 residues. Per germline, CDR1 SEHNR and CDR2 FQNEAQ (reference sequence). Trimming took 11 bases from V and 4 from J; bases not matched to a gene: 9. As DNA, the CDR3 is TGTGCCGCAGGAGTCGGACAGGGCTATGGCTACACCTTC. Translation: CAAGVGQGYGYTF.